Listed below are T cell receptor beta chains from one sample, sequenced in a study of T cell changes during pregnancy in multiple sclerosis. The data were produced by immunoSEQ multiplex PCR, yet TCRdb's version contains in-frame clones alone and is incomplete. The sample shows 55,000 to 65,000 clones, about 91% of them seen only once. The source material was peripheral blood, sampled in the first trimester of pregnancy. The receptors were gathered from a female donor with multiple sclerosis, enrolled in a pregnancy study. The CDR3 runs from the conserved cysteine through the conserved F or W. The order of the fields is V gene, J gene, D gene, clone size, CDR3 protein, CDR3 DNA. D genes are given only for firm matches. Size values are once, few and many counts, or a class for expanded clones, and some rows have none.

TRBV6-1	TRBJ1-5	-	-	CASTNREPQHF	TGTGCCAGCACTAACAGGGAGCCCCAGCATTTT
TRBV6-1	TRBJ2-7	TRBD1	once	CASSEPPGQGPDEQYF	TGTGCCAGCAGTGAACCGCCCGGACAGGGTCCGGACGAGCAGTACTTC
TRBV19	TRBJ1-2	TRBD1	-	CASSSTGDPANYGYTF	TGTGCCAGTAGTAGCACAGGGGACCCAGCTAACTATGGCTACACCTTC
TRBV6-6	TRBJ2-3	TRBD2	-	CASSDSGGTDTQYF	TGTGCCAGCAGTGATAGCGGGGGCACAGATACGCAGTATTTT
TRBV11-2	TRBJ1-2	TRBD1	-	CASSLGRQGNGYTF	TGTGCCAGCAGCTTAGGGAGACAGGGGAATGGCTACACCTTC
TRBV9	TRBJ2-2	-	-	CASSVSAFYTGELFF	TGTGCCAGCAGCGTAAGCGCTTTTTATACCGGGGAGCTGTTTTTT
TRBV4-2	TRBJ1-2	-	-	CASSQDAPGSRVDGYTF	TGTGCCAGCAGCCAAGATGCCCCCGGGTCCAGGGTGGATGGCTACACCTTC
TRBV7-2	TRBJ2-5	-	-	CASREPGSGTQYF	TGTGCCAGCAGGGAACCCGGGTCGGGGACCCAGTACTTC
TRBV7-2	TRBJ1-2	TRBD1	few	CASSTPGGFWGYTF	TGTGCCAGCAGCACCCCAGGGGGCTTTTGGGGCTACACCTTC
TRBV7-3	TRBJ2-1	-	-	CASSWVRDSYNEQFF	TGTGCCAGCAGCTGGGTCAGGGATTCCTACAATGAGCAGTTCTTC
TRBV18	TRBJ2-3	TRBD2	-	CASSRSRSGTDTQYF	TGTGCCAGCTCGCGGTCGCGTAGCGGGACAGATACGCAGTATTTT
TRBV16	TRBJ1-5	-	-	CASSQSGGYSNQPQHF	TGTGCCAGCAGCCAATCTGGGGGCTATAGCAATCAGCCCCAGCATTTT
TRBV18	TRBJ2-3	-	-	CASSRQGGDTQYF	TGTGCCAGCTCACGCCAGGGGGGAGATACGCAGTATTTT
TRBV9	TRBJ2-5	-	-	CASSVGHGDRETQYF	TGTGCCAGCAGCGTAGGTCATGGAGACCGAGAGACCCAGTACTTC
TRBV4-2	TRBJ1-2	TRBD1	-	CASSQPTLGQGFVGYTF	TGTGCCAGCAGCCAACCTACCCTGGGACAGGGCTTTGTTGGCTACACCTTC
TRBV6-5	TRBJ2-5	-	-	CASSPLRGGETQYF	TGTGCCAGCAGTCCTTTACGGGGAGGAGAGACCCAGTACTTC
TRBV4-3	TRBJ2-7	TRBD1	once	CASSRTQTGGYEQYF	TGCGCCAGCAGCCGAACCCAGACAGGGGGCTACGAGCAGTACTTC
TRBV11-3	TRBJ1-1	-	-	CASSESGGTEAFF	TGTGCCAGCAGCGAATCAGGAGGCACTGAAGCTTTCTTT